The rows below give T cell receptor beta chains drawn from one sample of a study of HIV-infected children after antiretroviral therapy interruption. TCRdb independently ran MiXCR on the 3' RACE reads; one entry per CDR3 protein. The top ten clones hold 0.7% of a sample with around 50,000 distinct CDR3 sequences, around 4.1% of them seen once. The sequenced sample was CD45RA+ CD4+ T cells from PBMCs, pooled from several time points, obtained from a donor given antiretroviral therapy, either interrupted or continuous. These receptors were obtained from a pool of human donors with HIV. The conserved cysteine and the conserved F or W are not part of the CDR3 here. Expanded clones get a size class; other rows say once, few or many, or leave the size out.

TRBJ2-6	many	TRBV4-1	ASSQAPPGANVLT
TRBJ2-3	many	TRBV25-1	ASSELVGDGTDTQY
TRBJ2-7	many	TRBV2	ASGADYEQY
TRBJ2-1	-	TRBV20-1	SVSRGQDEQF
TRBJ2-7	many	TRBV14	ASSARTGNAIYEQY
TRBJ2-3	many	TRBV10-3	ATGSRIQGPNTDTQY
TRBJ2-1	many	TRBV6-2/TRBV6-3	ASSQFRGEQF
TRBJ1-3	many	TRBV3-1	ASSQVNRIS
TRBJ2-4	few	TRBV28	ASSSGASGGPAGLQY
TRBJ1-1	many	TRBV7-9	ATSDRATEAF
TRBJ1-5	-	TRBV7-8	ASSFRAAGQPQH
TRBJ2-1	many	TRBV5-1	ASSFISGSLDEQF
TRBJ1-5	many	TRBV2	ASSAANQPQH
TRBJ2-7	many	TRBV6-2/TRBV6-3	AGQLAEGYEQY
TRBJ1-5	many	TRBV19	ASNNRSNQPQH
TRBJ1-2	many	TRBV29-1	STTENYGYT
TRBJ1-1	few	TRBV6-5	ASSYSVEGQGSRNTEAF